Following are 15 T cell receptor beta chains from one sample sequenced in a study of T cells in Graves' hyperthyroidism and ophthalmopathy. Researchers took RNA transcripts and amplified the TCR beta CDR3 regions from them. TCR CDR3 underwent first-round RT-PCR with the HTBI primer set. From the multiplex PCR reads, TCRdb called clonotypes with MiXCR, one entry per CDR3 protein. The sample holds about 360,000 distinct CDR3 sequences, 13% seen once. What was sequenced was blood. The receptor source for this set is a man in his thirties or forties with Graves' hyperthyroidism that later progressed to Graves' ophthalmopathy.

V usage is TRBV10-2 and J usage is TRBJ2-2; a possible D gene is TRBD1 (5 bases). Germline values: CDR1 WSHSY, CDR2 SAAADI. Trimming left V 8 bases short and J 1 base short, with 11 bases between. The CDR3 runs 14 residues. The CDR3 DNA follows: TGCGCCAGCTATGGGGCGCGGAACACCGGGGAGCTGTTTTTT. This codes for CASYGARNTGELFF.

There are many counts of this clonotype. The chain recombines TRBV6-1 with TRBJ1-1; no clear D gene. Germline CDR1 is MNHNS and CDR2 is SASEGT. V was pared by 4 bases and J by 1 base, with 16 bases between. The CDR3 has 16 residues. CDR3 amino acids: CASSAKRSTPNTEAFF. The CDR3 coding sequence is TGTGCCAGCAGTGCAAAAAGAAGTACACCGAACACTGAAGCTTTCTTT.

This clonotype has ten or more counts. The chain combines TRBV7-2 with TRBJ2-5; 7 bases map to TRBD2. This CDR3 is 12 amino acids long. Germline V CDR1 and CDR2: SGHTA, FQGNSA. After removal of 5 bases from V and 9 bases from J, the junction contained 6 bases not matched to a gene. CDR3 coding DNA: TGTGCCAGCAGCGGAGGCCGGGAGGCCCAGTACTTC. Translation gives CASSGGREAQYF.

This clonotype was detected many times. The chain uses TRBV29-1 and TRBJ1-1; D possibly corresponds to TRBD1 (5 bases). This CDR3 is 15 amino acids long. Germline values: CDR1 SQVTM, CDR2 ANQGSEA. Trimming left V 7 bases short and J 2 bases short, with 20 bases between. CDR3 nucleotide sequence: TGCAGCGGATCCGGGACTACGAACAGAAACACTGAAGCTTTCTTT. Protein sequence: CSGSGTTNRNTEAFF. Supplemented by reference TRBV29-1 and TRBJ1-1, the full variable domain reads SAVISQKPSRDICQRGTSLTIQCQVDSQVTMMFWYRQQPGQSLTLIATANQGSEATYESGFVIDKFPISRPNLTFSTLTVSNMSPEDSSIYLCSGSGTTNRNTEAFFGQGTRLTVV.

This clonotype was seen at least ten times. The genes are TRBV5-1 and TRBJ1-1; the D gene is possibly TRBD1 (6 bases). CDR3 length: 12 amino acids. Deletions cut 4 bases from V and 4 bases from J, with 8 bases between. CDR1 SGHRS and CDR2 YFSETQ come from the germline V gene. The CDR3 spells CASSPQGTEAFF. In DNA form, the CDR3 reads TGCGCCAGCAGCCCACAGGGCACTGAAGCTTTCTTT.

The sample holds a few counts of this clonotype. This chain links TRBV7-9 with TRBJ2-5; D is undetermined. Germline V CDR1 and CDR2: SEHNR, FQNEAQ (reference sequence). The CDR3 covers 13 residues. The germline V and J ends were trimmed by 2 bases and 9 bases, with 13 bases remaining between them. The CDR3 sequence is CASSLRQEWSQYF. The CDR3 bases are TGTGCCAGCAGCTTACGGCAGGAATGGTCCCAGTACTTC.

The chain links TRBV4-1 to TRBJ1-1; no clear D gene. The V end lost 1 base, the J end lost 4 bases, and 22 bases lay between the germline ends. The CDR3 runs to 18 residues. Germline V gene lookup returns CDR1 MGHRA and CDR2 YSYEKL. The chain's CDR3 is CASSQVLARPGRSTEAFF. The CDR3 DNA sequence: TGCGCCAGCAGCCAAGTCCTGGCGAGGCCGGGAAGGAGCACTGAAGCTTTCTTT.

The gene calls are TRBV5-6 and TRBJ1-1; a possible D gene is TRBD1 (6 bases). V was trimmed by 5 bases and J by 6 bases, leaving 17 bases between them. This CDR3 comprises 14 residues. In germline, CDR1 is SGHDT, CDR2 YYEEEE. The CDR3 region has the DNA TGTGCCAGCAGTGGGGGCGGCTACCTCGCTGAAGCTTTCTTT. This translates into CASSGGGYLAEAFF.

This clonotype has a count of ten or more. V gene TRBV2 combines with J gene TRBJ2-7; 9 nucleotides match TRBD1. Per germline, CDR1 SNHLY and CDR2 FYNNEI. CDR3 size: 16 residues. V gave up 5 bases and J gave up 5 bases; unmatched junction bases: 13. CDR3: CASSTGQVGTGHEQYF. DNA for the CDR3: TGTGCCAGCAGTACTGGCCAGGTTGGGACAGGGCACGAGCAGTACTTC.

This clonotype appeared many times. The chain has TRBV27 and TRBJ1-1, with 8 bases lining up with TRBD1. V gave up 7 bases and J gave up 1 base; unmatched junction bases: 5. This CDR3 has 14 amino acids. Germline lookup yields CDR1 MNHEY and CDR2 SMNVEV (reference sequence). The CDR3 region is CASTSGGSNTEAFF. CDR3 bases: TGTGCCAGCACCTCAGGGGGCTCGAACACTGAAGCTTTCTTT.

In its sample, this clonotype was seen many times. This chain uses TRBV7-9 with TRBJ2-7, with 10 nucleotides matching TRBD1. This CDR3 has 15 amino acids. CDR1 is SEHNR, CDR2 FQNEAQ, per germline (reference sequence). V shed 4 bases, J shed 7 bases, and the junction held 10 bases outside the gene matches. Written as DNA, the CDR3 is TGTGCCAGCAGCTCCCCCGGGACAGGGGCGGAAGAGCAGTACTTC. Its protein is CASSSPGTGAEEQYF.

This clonotype was seen repeatedly, ten times or more. J is TRBJ2-5 and V is TRBV20-1, with 9 bases identical to TRBD2. V lost 6 bases, J lost 4 bases, and 9 bases stayed unmatched. This CDR3 spans 14 amino acids. Germline CDR1 reads DFQATT; CDR2 reads SNEGSKA (reference sequence). CDR3 DNA sequence: TGCAGTGCCTGGAGCGGGGGGAATGCAGAGACCCAGTACTTC. This codes for CSAWSGGNAETQYF.

This clonotype has at least ten counts. The J gene is TRBJ2-7, the V gene TRBV20-1; D gene ambiguous. This CDR3 region has 16 residues. Germline lookup yields CDR1 DFQATT and CDR2 SNEGSKA (reference sequence). The V end lost 0 bases, the J end lost 2 bases, and 17 bases lay between the germline ends. This CDR3 reads CSARDLYNSVPYEQYF. CDR3 nucleotide sequence: TGCAGTGCTAGAGATTTGTACAACTCGGTCCCCTACGAGCAGTACTTC.

Notes on this clonotype: This may arise from a read error, as a much more abundant clone is one base away. V gene TRBV29-1 combines with J gene TRBJ1-5; D is unclear. CDR3 length equals 13 residues. Trimming stripped 8 bases from V and 0 bases from J, with 11 bases between. CDR1 is SQVTM, CDR2 ANQGSEA, per germline. The CDR3 DNA sequence: TGCAGCACCATGGTGGATAGCAATCAGCCCCAGCATTTT. Residues: CSTMVDSNQPQHF.

V is TRBV5-6 and J is TRBJ2-1; D unresolved. CDR1 is SGHDT and CDR2 is YYEEEE in the germline V gene. The CDR3 sequence is 14 residues long. V shed 4 bases and J shed 4 bases, with 12 bases lying between them. The CDR3 DNA reads as TGTGCCAGCAGCCCGATGGTGGAGTACAATGAGCAGTTCTTC. It is translated as CASSPMVEYNEQFF.